This T cell receptor beta chain stems from a study of blood T cell repertoires in COVID-19. The CDR3 runs 13 residues. CDR1 and CDR2 from the germline V gene are SQVTM and ANQGSEA. Trimming removed 5 bases at V and 3 bases at J, with 11 bases between. Measured with immunoSEQ multiplex PCR; TCRdb has only the in-frame clones, and not every one. Among about 430,000 clones listed, 70% to 90% were seen once. The sequenced material came from peripheral blood. This receptor was identified in a man between 18 and 29 years old with COVID-19, enrolled during active disease. This chain uses TRBV29-1 with TRBJ2-1; D is possibly TRBD1 (6 bases). The CDR3 sequence is CSVKVDSYNEQFF. The DNA of the CDR3 is TGCAGCGTTAAGGTGGACAGCTACAATGAGCAGTTCTTC.